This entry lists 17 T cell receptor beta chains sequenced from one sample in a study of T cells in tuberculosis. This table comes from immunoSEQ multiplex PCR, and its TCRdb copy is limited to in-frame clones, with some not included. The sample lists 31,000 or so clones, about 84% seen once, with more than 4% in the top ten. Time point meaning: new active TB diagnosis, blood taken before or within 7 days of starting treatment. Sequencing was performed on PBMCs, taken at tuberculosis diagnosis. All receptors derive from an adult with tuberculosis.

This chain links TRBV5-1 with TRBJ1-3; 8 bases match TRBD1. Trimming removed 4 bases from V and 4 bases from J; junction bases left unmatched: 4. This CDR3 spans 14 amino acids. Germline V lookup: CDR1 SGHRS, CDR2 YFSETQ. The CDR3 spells CASSEQGVGNTIYF. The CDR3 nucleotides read TGCGCCAGCAGCGAACAGGGGGTCGGAAACACCATATATTTT.

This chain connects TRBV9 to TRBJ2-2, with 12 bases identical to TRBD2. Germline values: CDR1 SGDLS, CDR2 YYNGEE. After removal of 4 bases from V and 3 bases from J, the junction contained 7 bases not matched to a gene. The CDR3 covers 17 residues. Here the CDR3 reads CASSPKTSGSHTGELFF. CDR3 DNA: TGTGCCAGCAGCCCCAAGACTAGCGGGAGTCACACCGGGGAGCTGTTTTTT.

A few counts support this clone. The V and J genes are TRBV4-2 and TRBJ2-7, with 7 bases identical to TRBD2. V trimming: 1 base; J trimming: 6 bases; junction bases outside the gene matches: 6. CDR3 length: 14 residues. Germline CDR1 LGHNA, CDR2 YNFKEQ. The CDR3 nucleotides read TGTGCCAGCAGCCAAGGCGGGAGTGCCTTCGAGCAGTACTTC. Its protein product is CASSQGGSAFEQYF.

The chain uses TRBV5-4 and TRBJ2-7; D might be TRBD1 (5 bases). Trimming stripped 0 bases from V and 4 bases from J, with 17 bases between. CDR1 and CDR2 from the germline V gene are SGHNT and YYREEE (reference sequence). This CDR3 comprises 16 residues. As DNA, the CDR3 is TGTGCCAGCAGCTTGGATGGGCGGACACTGGGTTACGAGCAGTACTTC. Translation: CASSLDGRTLGYEQYF.

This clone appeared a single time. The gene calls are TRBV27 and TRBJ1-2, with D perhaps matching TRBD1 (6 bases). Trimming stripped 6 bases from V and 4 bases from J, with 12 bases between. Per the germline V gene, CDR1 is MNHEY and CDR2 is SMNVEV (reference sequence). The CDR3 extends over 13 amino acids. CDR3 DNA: TGTGCCAGCAGACCAGGGGTCCGCTATGGCTACACCTTC. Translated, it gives CASRPGVRYGYTF.

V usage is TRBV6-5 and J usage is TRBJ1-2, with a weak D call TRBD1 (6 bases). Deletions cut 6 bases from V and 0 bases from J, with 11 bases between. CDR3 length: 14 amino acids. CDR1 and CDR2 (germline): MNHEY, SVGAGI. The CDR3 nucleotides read TGTGCCAGCAGCCGGACAGCATCTAACTATGGCTACACCTTC. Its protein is CASSRTASNYGYTF.

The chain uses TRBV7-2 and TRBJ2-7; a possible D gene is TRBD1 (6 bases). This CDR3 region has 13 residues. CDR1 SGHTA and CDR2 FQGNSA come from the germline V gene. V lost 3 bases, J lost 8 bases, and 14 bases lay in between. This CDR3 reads CASSFNQGRQQYF. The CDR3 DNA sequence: TGTGCCAGCAGCTTCAATCAGGGGCGGCAGCAGTACTTC.

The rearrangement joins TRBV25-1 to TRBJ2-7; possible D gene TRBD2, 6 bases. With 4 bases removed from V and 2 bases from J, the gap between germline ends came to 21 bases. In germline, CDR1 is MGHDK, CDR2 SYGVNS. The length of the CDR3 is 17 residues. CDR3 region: CASSVTEGTALTYEQYF. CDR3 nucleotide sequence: TGTGCCAGCAGTGTCACGGAGGGGACCGCGCTCACCTACGAGCAGTACTTC.

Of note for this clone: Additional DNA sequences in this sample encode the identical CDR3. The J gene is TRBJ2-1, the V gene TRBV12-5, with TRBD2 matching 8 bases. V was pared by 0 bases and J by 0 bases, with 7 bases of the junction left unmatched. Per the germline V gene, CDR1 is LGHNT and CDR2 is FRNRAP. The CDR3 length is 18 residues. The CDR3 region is CASGLVLERGFSYNEQFF. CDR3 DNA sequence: TGTGCTAGTGGTTTGGTACTGGAGCGGGGGTTCTCCTACAATGAGCAGTTCTTC.

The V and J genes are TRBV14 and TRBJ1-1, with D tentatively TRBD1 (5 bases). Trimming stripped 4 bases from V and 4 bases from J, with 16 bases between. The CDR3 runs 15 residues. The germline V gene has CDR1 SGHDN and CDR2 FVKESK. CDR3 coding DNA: TGTGCCAGCAGCCCATGGACACGCCAAGGCACTGAAGCTTTCTTT. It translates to CASSPWTRQGTEAFF. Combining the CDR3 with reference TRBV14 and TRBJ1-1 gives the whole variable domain EAGVTQFPSHSVIEKGQTVTLRCDPISGHDNLYWYRRVMGKEIKFLLHFVKESKQDESGMPNNRFLAERTGGTYSTLKVQPAELEDSGVYFCASSPWTRQGTEAFFGQGTRLTVV.

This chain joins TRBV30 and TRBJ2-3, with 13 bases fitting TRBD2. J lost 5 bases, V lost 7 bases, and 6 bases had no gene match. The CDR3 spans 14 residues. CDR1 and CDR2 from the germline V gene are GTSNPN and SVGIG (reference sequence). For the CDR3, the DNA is TGTGCCTACAGACTAGCGGGGGGAATAGATACGCAGTATTTT. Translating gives CAYRLAGGIDTQYF.

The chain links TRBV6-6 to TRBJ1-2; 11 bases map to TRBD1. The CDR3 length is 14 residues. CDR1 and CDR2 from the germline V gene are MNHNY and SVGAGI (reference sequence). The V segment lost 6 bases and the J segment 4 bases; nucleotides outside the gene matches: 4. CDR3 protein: CASSRTGGSYGYTF. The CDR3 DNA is TGTGCCAGCAGCCGGACAGGGGGCAGCTATGGCTACACCTTC.

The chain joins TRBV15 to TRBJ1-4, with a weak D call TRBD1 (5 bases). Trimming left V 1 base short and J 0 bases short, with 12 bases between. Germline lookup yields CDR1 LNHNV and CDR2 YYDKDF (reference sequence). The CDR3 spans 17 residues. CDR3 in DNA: TGTGCCACCAGCAGAGTGTTAGGGGATGCAACTAATGAAAAACTGTTTTTT. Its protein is CATSRVLGDATNEKLFF.

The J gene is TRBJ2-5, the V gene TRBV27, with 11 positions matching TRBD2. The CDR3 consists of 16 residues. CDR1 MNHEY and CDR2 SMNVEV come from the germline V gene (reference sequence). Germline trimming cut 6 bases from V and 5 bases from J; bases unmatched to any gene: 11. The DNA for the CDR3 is TGTGCCAGCAGAAAATTTAGCGGGGGGGCCCTGGAGACCCAGTACTTC. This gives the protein CASRKFSGGALETQYF.

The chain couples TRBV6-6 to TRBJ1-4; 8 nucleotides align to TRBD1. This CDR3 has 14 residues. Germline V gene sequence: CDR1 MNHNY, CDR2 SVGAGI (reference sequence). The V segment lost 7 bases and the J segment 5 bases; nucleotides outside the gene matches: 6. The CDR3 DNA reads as TGTGCCAGCAAAGACAGGGGAGAAAATGAAAAACTGTTTTTT. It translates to CASKDRGENEKLFF.

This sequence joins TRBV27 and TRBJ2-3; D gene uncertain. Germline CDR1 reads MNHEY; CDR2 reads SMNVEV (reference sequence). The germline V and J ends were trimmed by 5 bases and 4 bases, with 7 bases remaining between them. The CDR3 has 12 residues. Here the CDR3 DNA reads TGTGCCAGCAGTCCCTACCCAGATACGCAGTATTTT. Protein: CASSPYPDTQYF.

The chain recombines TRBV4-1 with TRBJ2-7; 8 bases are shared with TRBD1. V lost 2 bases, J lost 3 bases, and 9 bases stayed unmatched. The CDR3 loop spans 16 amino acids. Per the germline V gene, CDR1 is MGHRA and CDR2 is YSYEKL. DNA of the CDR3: TGCGCCAGCAGCCAACAGGACAGGGCCACCTACTACGAGCAGTACTTC. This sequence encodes CASSQQDRATYYEQYF.